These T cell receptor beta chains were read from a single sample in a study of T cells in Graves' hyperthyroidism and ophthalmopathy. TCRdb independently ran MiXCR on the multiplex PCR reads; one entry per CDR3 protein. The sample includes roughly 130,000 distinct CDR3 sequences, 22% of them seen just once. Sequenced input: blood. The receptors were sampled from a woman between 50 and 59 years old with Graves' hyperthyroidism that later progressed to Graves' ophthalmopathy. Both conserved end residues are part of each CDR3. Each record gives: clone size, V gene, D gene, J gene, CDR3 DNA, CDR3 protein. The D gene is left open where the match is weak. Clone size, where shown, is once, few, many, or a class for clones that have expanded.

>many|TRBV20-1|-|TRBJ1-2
TGCAGTGCTAGAGAAAGCTCTAACTATGGCTACACCTTC
CSARESSNYGYTF
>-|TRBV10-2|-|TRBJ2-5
TGCGCCAGCAGTGAGACCCGACCGACGGAGGAGACCCAGTACTTC
CASSETRPTEETQYF
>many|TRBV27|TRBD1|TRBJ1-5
TGTGCCAGCAGTCCCAGGGGGCCCAATCAGCCCCAGCATTTT
CASSPRGPNQPQHF
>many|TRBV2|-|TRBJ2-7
TGTGCCAGTGCGAGGACCTTCGACCGGGGCGAGCAGTACTTC
CASARTFDRGEQYF
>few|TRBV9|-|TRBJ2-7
TGTGCCAGCAGCGAGGTCTCAGGAGGAACCGAGCAGTACTTC
CASSEVSGGTEQYF
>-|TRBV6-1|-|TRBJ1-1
TGTGCCAGCAGTGGGGTGCGGGGACGGAACACTGAAGCTTTCTTT
CASSGVRGRNTEAFF
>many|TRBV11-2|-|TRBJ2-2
TGTGCCAGCAGCTTGGTTCCCACTTATAACACCGGGGAGCTGTTTTTT
CASSLVPTYNTGELFF
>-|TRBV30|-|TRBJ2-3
TGTGCCTGGAGTGGGCAACGGGCATCTAACACAGATACGCAGTATTTT
CAWSGQRASNTDTQYF
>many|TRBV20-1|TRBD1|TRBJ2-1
TGCAGTGCCCGACAGGGGTTGTACAATGAGCAGTTCTTC
CSARQGLYNEQFF
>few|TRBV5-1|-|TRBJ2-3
TGCGCCAGCAGCTTGGGTGTGGACAGTCGCACAGATACGCAGTATTTT
CASSLGVDSRTDTQYF
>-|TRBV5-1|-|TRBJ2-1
TGCGCCAGCAGCTTCATTCAAGGGAATGAGCAGTTCTTC
CASSFIQGNEQFF
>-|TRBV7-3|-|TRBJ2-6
TGTGCCAGCAGCTTAGGCAGTTTCGCCTCTGGGGCCAACGTCCTGACTTTC
CASSLGSFASGANVLTF
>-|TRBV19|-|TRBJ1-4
TGTGCCAGTAGCATGGGGGTTTATGAAAAACTGTTTTTT
CASSMGVYEKLFF
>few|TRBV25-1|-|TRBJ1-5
TGTGCCAGCAGTGACAGAGGGGTCAATCAGCCCCAGCATTTT
CASSDRGVNQPQHF
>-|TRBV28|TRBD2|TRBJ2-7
TGTGCCAGCAGTTCCGGACTAGCGGGAGTTGGCGAGCAGTACTTC
CASSSGLAGVGEQYF
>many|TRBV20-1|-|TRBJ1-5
TGCAGTGCTAGAGATCGTCCAGGGTCGGTAAATCAGCCCCAGCATTTT
CSARDRPGSVNQPQHF
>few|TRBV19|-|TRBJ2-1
TGTGCCAGTAGCGCCGTCCCTCCCTACAATGAGCAGTTCTTC
CASSAVPPYNEQFF
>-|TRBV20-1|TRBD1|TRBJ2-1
TGCAGTGCTAGGGGGGGGGACAGGGGGCGTGTGGGCAATGAGCAGTTCTTC
CSARGGDRGRVGNEQFF
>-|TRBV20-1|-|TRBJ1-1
TGCAGTGCTAGAGATAGCAGGTCCCACACTGAAGCTTTCTTT
CSARDSRSHTEAFF
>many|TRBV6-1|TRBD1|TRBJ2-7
TGTGCCAGCAGTGAAACCCACGGGACAGGGGGCCTCGAGCAGTACTTC
CASSETHGTGGLEQYF
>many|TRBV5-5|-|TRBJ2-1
TGTGCCAGCAGTTTCTTGCCGGGCAGCTCCTACAATGAGCAGTTCTTC
CASSFLPGSSYNEQFF
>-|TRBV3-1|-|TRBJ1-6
TGTGCCAGCATCGACAGTCTTAGCTCCTATAATTCACCCCTCCACTTT
CASIDSLSSYNSPLHF
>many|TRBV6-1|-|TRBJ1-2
TGTGCCAGCAACGAAGGGACACTGGGCTATGGCTACACCTTC
CASNEGTLGYGYTF
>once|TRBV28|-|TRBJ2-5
TGTGCCAGCAATAGGCTTGCGGCTTCGGAAGAGACCCAGTACTTC
CASNRLAASEETQYF
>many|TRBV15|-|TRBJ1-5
TGTGCCACCAGCAGAGATGGGGGCCGCAATCAGCCCCAGCATTTT
CATSRDGGRNQPQHF
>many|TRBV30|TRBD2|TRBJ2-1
TGTGCCTGGAGTGCCGGGACTAACTCCTACAATGAGCAGTTCTTC
CAWSAGTNSYNEQFF
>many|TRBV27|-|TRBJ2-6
TGTGCCAGCAGTTCCCTCTCTGGGGCCAACGTCCTGACTTTC
CASSSLSGANVLTF
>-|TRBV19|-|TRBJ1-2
TGTGCCAGTAGTATAGGCAGCCCGACCTTCTATGGCTACACCTTC
CASSIGSPTFYGYTF
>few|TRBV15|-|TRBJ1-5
TGTGCCACCAGCCCCCCGGGTGAGCCCCAGCATTTT
CATSPPGEPQHF
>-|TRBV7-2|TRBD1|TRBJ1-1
TGTGCCAGCAGCTTAGGCAGGGGGCATCCGGACGCTGAAGCTTTCTTT
CASSLGRGHPDAEAFF
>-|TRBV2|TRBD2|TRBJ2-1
TGTGCCAGCAGTGATTTGGGACTAGCGGGAGGCCACAATGAGCAGTTCTTC
CASSDLGLAGGHNEQFF
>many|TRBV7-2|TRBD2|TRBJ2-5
TGTGCCAGCAGCTTAGTAAGGACTAGCGTTAGGACCCAGTACTTC
CASSLVRTSVRTQYF
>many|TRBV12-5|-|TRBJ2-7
TGTGCTAGTGCCGAGGGAGACTACGAGCAGTACTTC
CASAEGDYEQYF
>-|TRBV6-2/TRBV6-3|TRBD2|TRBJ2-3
TGTGCCAGCAACCCCCCGGGAGGTGTAGATACGCAGTATTTT
CASNPPGGVDTQYF
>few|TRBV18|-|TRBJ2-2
TGTGCCGGCACAGAGAACACCGGGGAGCTGTTTTTT
CAGTENTGELFF
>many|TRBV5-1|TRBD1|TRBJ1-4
TGCGCCAGCAGGACACGTGGACAGGGTGAGGAGGATGAAAAACTGTTTTTT
CASRTRGQGEEDEKLFF
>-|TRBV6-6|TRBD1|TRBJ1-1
TGTGCCAGCAGTTACTCACGCGGGGGACAGGGAAACACTGAAGCTTTCTTT
CASSYSRGGQGNTEAFF
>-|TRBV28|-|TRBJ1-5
TGTGCCAGCAGTCGGGGTCAGCGGCAGGGATCGTTGTATAGCAATCAGCCCCAGCATTTT
CASSRGQRQGSLYSNQPQHF
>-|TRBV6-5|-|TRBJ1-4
TGTGCCAGCAGTTACTCGACAGCCTCAACTAATGAAAAACTGTTTTTT
CASSYSTASTNEKLFF
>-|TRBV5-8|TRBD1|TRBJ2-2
TGTGCCAGCACCCTATCGACAGGGCAAGGGGCCGGGGAGCTGTTTTTT
CASTLSTGQGAGELFF
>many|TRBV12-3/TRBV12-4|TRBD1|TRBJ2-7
TGTGCCAGCAGTTCCTACAGGGGAAGCTCCTACGAGCAGTACTTC
CASSSYRGSSYEQYF
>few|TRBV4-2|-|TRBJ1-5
TGTGCCAGCAGCCAAGATGGAGCGGGGGGTTATCAGCCCCAGCATTTT
CASSQDGAGGYQPQHF
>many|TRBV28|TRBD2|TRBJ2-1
TGTGCCAGCAGTTTTAGCGGGAGGGCCAATGAGCAGTTCTTC
CASSFSGRANEQFF
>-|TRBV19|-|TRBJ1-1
TGTGCCAGTAGTAACCCTTATATGAACACTGAAGCTTTCTTT
CASSNPYMNTEAFF
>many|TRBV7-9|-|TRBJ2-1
TGTGCCAGCAGCTTAGGGGTGGGCCACTACAATGAGCAGTTCTTC
CASSLGVGHYNEQFF
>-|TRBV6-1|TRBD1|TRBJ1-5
TGTGCCAGCATCCGGACAGGGATCGTTTTCAGCAATCAGCCCCAGCATTTT
CASIRTGIVFSNQPQHF
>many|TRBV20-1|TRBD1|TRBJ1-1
TGCAGTGCTAGGAAGGGGGCTGACACTGAAGCTTTCTTT
CSARKGADTEAFF
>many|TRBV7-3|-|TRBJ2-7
TGTGCCAGCAGCACCGGCTCTGGGGGTTCCCACGAGCAGTACTTC
CASSTGSGGSHEQYF
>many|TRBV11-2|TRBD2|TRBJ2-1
TGTGCCAGCAGCAGACTAGCGGGGCCACGTTTGGATGAGCAGTTCTTC
CASSRLAGPRLDEQFF
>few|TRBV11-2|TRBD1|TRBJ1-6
TGTGCCAGCAGCCAGGGACAGGAGAATTCACCCCTCCACTTT
CASSQGQENSPLHF
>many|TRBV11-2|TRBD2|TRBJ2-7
TGTGCCAGCAGCCCAGGGAGACTAGCGGGCCAGACTCTCGGCGAGCAGTACTTC
CASSPGRLAGQTLGEQYF
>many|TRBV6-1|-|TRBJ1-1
TGTGCCAGCAGTGAAGTTGGGGGGCACGACGAAGCTTTCTTT
CASSEVGGHDEAFF
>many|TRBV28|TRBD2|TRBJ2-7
TGTGCCAGCAGTCACGGGACTAGCGACGAGCAGTACTTC
CASSHGTSDEQYF
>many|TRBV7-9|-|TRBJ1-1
TGTGCCAGCAGCTTCCCGCCAGCCGGCAGCGCTTTCTTT
CASSFPPAGSAFF
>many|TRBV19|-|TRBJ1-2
TGTGCCAGTAGTACCCTGAGGACTGCCGCTGAACTCGGCTACACCTTC
CASSTLRTAAELGYTF
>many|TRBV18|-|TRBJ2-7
TGTGCCAGCTCACCGAGGCCGAACCGATACGAGCAGTACTTC
CASSPRPNRYEQYF
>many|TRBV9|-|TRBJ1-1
TGTGCCAGCAGGTCGGAGAGGCAGGGAAGGACTGAAGCTTTCTTT
CASRSERQGRTEAFF
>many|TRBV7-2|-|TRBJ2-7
TGTGCCAGCAGCTTAGATAATCGGGGGAGGGAGCAGTACTTC
CASSLDNRGREQYF
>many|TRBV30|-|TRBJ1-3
TGTGCCTGGAGTTACAAGAGCTCTGGAAACACCATATATTTT
CAWSYKSSGNTIYF
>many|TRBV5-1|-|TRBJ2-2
TGCGCCAGCAGCTTATCATCATCGAACACCGGGGAGCTGTTTTTT
CASSLSSSNTGELFF